This TCR delta chain was captured in a study of Vδ1+ human thymocytes. The study's findings and limits: In the thymus, TRG and TRD repertoires looked highly polyclonal with Gaussian CDR3 lengths. Many TRG clonotypes were shared between donors; TRD repertoires were essentially private.

The template was reverse-transcribed extracted RNA. The CDR3 regions were amplified by multiplex PCR from V-gene primers to a constant-region primer. TCRdb reanalyzed the multiplex PCR reads using CATT. Among tens of thousands of delta-chain clones listed, more than 8% were seen once. The germline V gene has CDR1 TSWWSYY and CDR2 QGS. The length of the CDR3 is 19 residues. Alphabeta T cells were depleted, then CD3+ Vdelta1+ Vdelta2- thymocytes were FACS-sorted. Of note for this clone: Its antigen remains unknown. One end of the junction does not line up with germline, which may come from a read error.

The specimen sequenced was Vdelta1+ gamma-delta thymocytes from the thymus. The subset is: FACS-sorted CD3+ TCRalphabeta- TCRVdelta1+ TCRVdelta2- thymocytes. This chain connects TRDV1 to TRDJ1, with a possible D match to TRDD3 (7 bases). The TCR comes from a child less than two years old who had congenital heart surgery. The CDR3: CALGELPTYGGPYTDKLIF. DNA for the CDR3: TGTGCTCTTGGGGAACTTCCTACGTATGGGGGACCGTACACCGATAAACTCATCTTC.